These 10 T cell receptor beta chains share one sample of origin, sequenced in a study of blood T cell repertoires in COVID-19. TCRdb's copy holds only in-frame clones and misses some; the assay was immunoSEQ multiplex PCR. The sample has a few hundred thousand clones, around 84% seen once; the top ten hold roughly 20%. What was sequenced was peripheral blood. These receptors all come from a woman of 80 years or more with active or convalescent COVID-19.

The chain combines TRBV12-3 or TRBV12-4 with TRBJ1-6, with unresolved D. This CDR3 has 13 amino acids. Trimming left V 3 bases short and J 9 bases short, with 9 bases between. The CDR3 nucleotides are TGTGCCAGCAGTTTGGGCCGGGGTTCACCCCTCCACTTT. Translating it yields CASSLGRGSPLHF.

The chain joins TRBV7-9 to TRBJ2-5; the D is unclear. V lost 1 base, J lost 3 bases, and 3 bases lay in between. CDR3 length: 12 residues. Germline CDR1 and CDR2: SEHNR and FQNEAQ (reference sequence). DNA for the CDR3: TGTGCCAGCAGCTTAGTCGAAGAGACCCAGTACTTC. It is translated as CASSLVEETQYF.

The chain has TRBV19 and TRBJ2-5, with TRBD2 matching 8 bases. CDR3 length: 16 residues. Per the germline V gene, CDR1 is LNHDA and CDR2 is SQIVND (reference sequence). V was pared by 7 bases and J by 5 bases, with 15 bases of the junction left unmatched. DNA for the CDR3: TGTGCCAGTATGACCCGGGCAGCGGGAGTTGTTGAGACCCAGTACTTC. Translating it yields CASMTRAAGVVETQYF.

This sequence joins TRBV28 and TRBJ1-2; 8 nucleotides match TRBD1. V was clipped by 3 bases and J by 4 bases; unmatched bases: 7. CDR3 length equals 15 residues. Germline lookup yields CDR1 MDHEN and CDR2 SYDVKM. CDR3 amino acids: CASSFSGDRIYGYTF. The CDR3 region has the DNA TGTGCCAGCAGTTTCTCAGGGGACAGGATCTATGGCTACACCTTC.

V and J are TRBV2 and TRBJ2-2, with D perhaps TRBD2 (5 bases). This CDR3 is built from 14 residues. CDR1 SNHLY and CDR2 FYNNEI come from the germline V gene. V lost 7 bases, J lost 6 bases, and 15 bases lay in between. In nucleotides, the CDR3 is TGTGCCAGCACCGAACTACGGACTTCCGGGGAGCTGTTTTTT. This translates into CASTELRTSGELFF. Supplemented by reference TRBV2 and TRBJ2-2, the full variable domain reads EPEVTQTPSHQVTQMGQEVILRCVPISNHLYFYWYRQILGQKVEFLVSFYNNEISEKSEIFDDQFSVERPDGSNFTLKIRSTKLEDSAMYFCASTELRTSGELFFGEGSRLTVL.

V and J are TRBV5-4 and TRBJ2-2; D gene ambiguous. The germline CDR1 and CDR2 sequences are SGHNT and YYREEE (reference sequence). V lost 3 bases to trimming and J lost 3 bases, with 15 bases between them. The CDR3 totals 16 residues. DNA of the CDR3: TGTGCCAGCAGCTCCCGCGCTAACGGGTACACCGGGGAGCTGTTTTTT. Translated: CASSSRANGYTGELFF.

V gene TRBV28 combines with J gene TRBJ1-2, with 7 positions matching TRBD1. CDR3 length: 15 residues. V dropped 7 bases and J dropped 2; count of bases not matched to a gene: 10. Germline CDR1 MDHEN, CDR2 SYDVKM. CDR3 DNA: TGTGCCAGCAATACAGGACAGGCCCCAAACTATGGCTACACCTTC. Its translation is CASNTGQAPNYGYTF.

The V and J genes are TRBV5-1 and TRBJ2-3; TRBD2 matches 11 bases. V was pared by 9 bases and J by 1 base, with 4 bases of the junction left unmatched. This CDR3 has 14 amino acids. Germline lookup yields CDR1 SGHRS and CDR2 YFSETQ. The CDR3: CATKLAGGTDTQYF. The CDR3 DNA follows: TGCGCCACCAAACTAGCGGGGGGCACAGATACGCAGTATTTT.

This rearrangement joins TRBV11-3 to TRBJ2-7; D uncertain. The CDR3 is made up of 14 amino acids. Trimming shortened V by 3 bases and J by 6 bases, and 15 bases separated the two germline ends. Germline CDR1 is SGHNT and CDR2 is YENEEA. The CDR3 loop is CASSFLQPPAEQYF. The CDR3 DNA is TGTGCCAGCAGCTTCCTACAGCCCCCGGCCGAGCAGTACTTC.

This chain links TRBV4-1 with TRBJ1-5; the D is unclear. The CDR3 consists of 15 residues. CDR1 MGHRA and CDR2 YSYEKL come from the germline V gene. Trimming shortened V by 4 bases and J by 0 bases, and 10 bases separated the two germline ends. CDR3 sequence (DNA): TGCGCCAGCAGCCCGACACTCTATAGCAATCAGCCCCAGCATTTT. Protein sequence: CASSPTLYSNQPQHF.